This T cell receptor (beta chain) was captured by sequencing in a study of shared clonotypes between healthy human individuals. V was clipped by 0 bases and J by 2 bases, with 11 bases between them. This CDR3 has 15 residues. Germline CDR1 and CDR2: SGHNT and YYREEE (reference sequence). This clone was seen more than once but under ten times. Its antigen is still unknown. Only Caucasian adults living in Nashville, Tennessee made up the donor group. Study-wide results and limits: For sorted subsets, rarefaction showed incomplete sequencing despite large depth.

In the original workflow: Junction-only sequences without quality scores were provided by ImmunoSEQ, so filtering was different. The assay was immunoSEQ multiplex PCR, and TCRdb's table has in-frame clones only and misses some. V, J and clone size are those of that table, while D and trimming were read from the DNA. The sample has under 1,100,000 clones, around 75% seen once. The source material was memory CD4+ T cells sorted from blood. Subset defined: CD45RA-negative fraction. This TCR derives from a man aged 18 to 35 in good health. J is TRBJ1-2 and V is TRBV5-4; D unclear. CDR3 coding DNA: TGTGCCAGCAGCTTGGGAGAGGGAATGAACTATGGCTACACCTTC. It codes for CASSLGEGMNYGYTF.